This TCR beta chain appears in the sequencing data of a study of T cell responses to AZD1222 COVID-19 vaccine. A word on this clone: Its antigen is unknown.

This CDR3 is built from 12 residues. Between the trimmed V and J ends, which lost 3 bases and 10 bases, there was a span of 7 bases. Germline-derived CDR1 and CDR2 are SEHNR and FQNEAQ (reference sequence). Second doses at about 4 or about 12 weeks were pooled. Points from the study as a whole: The study found vaccine-associated CD4 TCRs spanning spike, dominant at 160-218 and 743-854. A mostly white British donor set with more females was recruited, and clonal diversity was possibly underestimated.

This table comes from immunoSEQ multiplex PCR, and its TCRdb copy is limited to in-frame clones, with some not included. The sample lists 90,000 to 100,000 clones; about 81% were seen once. The starting material was peripheral blood, obtained 28 days after the second AZD1222 dose. The chain joins TRBV7-9 to TRBJ1-6; D is unclear. This TCR was sampled from an adult who received the AZD1222 COVID-19 vaccine. CDR3 DNA: TGTGCCAGCAGCTTTGGTGACTCACCCCTCCACTTT. Its protein is CASSFGDSPLHF. The full variable domain, in which reference TRBV7-9 and TRBJ1-6 provide the parts outside the CDR3, is DTGVSQNPRHKITKRGQNVTFRCDPISEHNRLYWYRQTLGQGPEFLTYFQNEAQLEKSRLLSDRFSAERPKGSFSTLEIQRTEQGDSAMYLCASSFGDSPLHFGNGTRLTVT.